This T cell receptor beta chain was captured by sequencing in a study of blood T cells in healthy people across ages. Total RNA extraction produced at least 6 micrograms (per sample) for the study. CDR1 and CDR2 from the germline V gene are SGHDT and YYEEEE. V lost 2 bases to trimming and J lost 2 bases; unmatched junction nucleotides: 5. The CDR3 loop spans 15 amino acids. Through a sample-barcoded 5' primer and a J-beta primer mix, a second PCR was run for roughly 7 to 12 cycles. One entry per CDR3 protein, called by TCRdb with MiXCR from the 5' RACE reads. The sample lists some 760,000 distinct CDR3 sequences; 20% to 30% were seen once. This sample also belongs to another study, concerning T cells of mothers and their children. That study reports: No clone of persistent microchimeric T cells was detected.

This chain uses TRBV5-6 with TRBJ2-3; TRBD2 aligns across 7 bases. Sequencing was performed on blood. This TCR was sampled from a boy younger than 18 in good health. The CDR3 DNA reads TGTGCCAGCAGCTTTCCTAGCGGAAACACAGATACGCAGTATTTT. Residues: CASSFPSGNTDTQYF.